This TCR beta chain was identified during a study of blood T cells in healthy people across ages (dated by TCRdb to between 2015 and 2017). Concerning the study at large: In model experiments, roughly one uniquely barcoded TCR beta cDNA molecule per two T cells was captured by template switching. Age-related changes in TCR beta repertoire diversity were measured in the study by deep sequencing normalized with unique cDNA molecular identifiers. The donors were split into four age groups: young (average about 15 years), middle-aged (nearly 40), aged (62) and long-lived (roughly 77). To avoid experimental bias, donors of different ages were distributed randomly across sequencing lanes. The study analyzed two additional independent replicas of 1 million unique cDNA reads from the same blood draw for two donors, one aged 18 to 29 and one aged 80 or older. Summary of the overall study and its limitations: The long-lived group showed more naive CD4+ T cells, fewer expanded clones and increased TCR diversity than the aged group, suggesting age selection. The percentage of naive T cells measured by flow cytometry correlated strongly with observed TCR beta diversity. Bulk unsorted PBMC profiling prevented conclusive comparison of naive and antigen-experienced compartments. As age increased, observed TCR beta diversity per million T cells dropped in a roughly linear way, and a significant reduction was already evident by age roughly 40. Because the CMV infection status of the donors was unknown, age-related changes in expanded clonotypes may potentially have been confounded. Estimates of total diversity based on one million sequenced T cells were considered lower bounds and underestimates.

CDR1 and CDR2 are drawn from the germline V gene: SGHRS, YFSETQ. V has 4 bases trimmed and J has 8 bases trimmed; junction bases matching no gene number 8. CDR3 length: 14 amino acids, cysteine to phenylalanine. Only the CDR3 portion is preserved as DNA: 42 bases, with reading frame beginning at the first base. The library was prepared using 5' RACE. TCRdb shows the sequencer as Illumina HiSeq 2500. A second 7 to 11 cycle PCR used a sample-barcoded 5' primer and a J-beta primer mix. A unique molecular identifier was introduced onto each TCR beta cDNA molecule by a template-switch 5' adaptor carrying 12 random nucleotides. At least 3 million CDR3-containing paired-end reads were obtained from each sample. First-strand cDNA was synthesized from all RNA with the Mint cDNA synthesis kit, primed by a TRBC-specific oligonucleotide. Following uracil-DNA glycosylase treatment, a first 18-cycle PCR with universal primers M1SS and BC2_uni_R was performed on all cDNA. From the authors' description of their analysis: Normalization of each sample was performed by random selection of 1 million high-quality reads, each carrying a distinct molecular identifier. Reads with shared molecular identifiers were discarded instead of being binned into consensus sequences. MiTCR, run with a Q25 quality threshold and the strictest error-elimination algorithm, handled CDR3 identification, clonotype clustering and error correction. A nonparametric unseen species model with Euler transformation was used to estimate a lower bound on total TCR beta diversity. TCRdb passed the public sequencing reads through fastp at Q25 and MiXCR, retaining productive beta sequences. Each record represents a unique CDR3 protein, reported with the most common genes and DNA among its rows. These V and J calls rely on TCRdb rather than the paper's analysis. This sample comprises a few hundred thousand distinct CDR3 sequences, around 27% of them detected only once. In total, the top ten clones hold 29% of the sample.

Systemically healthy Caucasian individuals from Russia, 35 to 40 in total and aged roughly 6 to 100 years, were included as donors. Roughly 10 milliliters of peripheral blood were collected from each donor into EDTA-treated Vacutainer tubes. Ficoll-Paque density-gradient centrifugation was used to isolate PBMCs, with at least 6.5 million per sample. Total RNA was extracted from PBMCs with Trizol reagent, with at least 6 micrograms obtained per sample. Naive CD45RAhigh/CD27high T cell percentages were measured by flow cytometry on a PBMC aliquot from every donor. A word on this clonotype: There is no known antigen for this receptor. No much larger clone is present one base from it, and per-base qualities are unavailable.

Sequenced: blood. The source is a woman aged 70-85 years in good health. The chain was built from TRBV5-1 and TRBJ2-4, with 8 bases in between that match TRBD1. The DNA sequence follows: TGCGCCAGCAGCGTCCGACAGGGGATGGACATTCAGTACTTC. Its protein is CASSVRQGMDIQYF.